These 29 T cell receptor beta chains share one sample of origin, sequenced in a study of cytomegalovirus exposure and HLA in healthy donors. Primers included in the PCR were 60 Vbeta and 13 Jbeta primers. Profiled with immunoSEQ multiplex PCR; TCRdb holds only in-frame clones, not every one. The sample lists more than 200,000 clones, roughly 84% occurring once. Material: PBMCs. These receptors came from a human donor in good health.

This clone appeared once. The CDR3 loop is CASSATPTRIRNQPQHF. CDR3 nucleotide sequence: TGTGCCAGCAGCGCAACGCCGACACGGATCCGCAATCAGCCCCAGCATTTT. This chain joins TRBV27 and TRBJ1-5; D remains ambiguous. The CDR3 spans 17 residues. Trimming stripped 6 bases from V and 2 bases from J, with 20 bases between. Germline CDR1 and CDR2: MNHEY and SMNVEV (reference sequence).

V is TRBV5-4 and J is TRBJ2-1, with TRBD2 matching 8 bases. CDR1 is SGHNT and CDR2 is YYREEE in the germline V gene (reference sequence). CDR3 length: 14 amino acids. J was trimmed by 5 bases and V by 4 bases; bases with no gene match: 5. The CDR3 loop is CASSRMGLDNEQFF. In DNA form, the CDR3 reads TGTGCCAGCAGCCGAATGGGACTAGACAATGAGCAGTTCTTC.

This CDR3 reads CATSTRGQETQYF. The CDR3 nucleotides read TGTGCCACCAGCACCAGGGGTCAAGAGACCCAGTACTTC. The rearrangement uses TRBV15 and TRBJ2-5; weak D call: TRBD1 (6 bases). This CDR3 contains 13 residues. Trimming removed 4 bases from V and 2 bases from J, with 8 bases in between. Germline V gene lookup returns CDR1 LNHNV and CDR2 YYDKDF (reference sequence). Full variable domain (missing parts from reference TRBV15 and TRBJ2-5): DAMVIQNPRYQVTQFGKPVTLSCSQTLNHNVMYWYQQKSSQAPKLLFHYYDKDFNNEADTPDNFQSRRPNTSFCFLDIRSPGLGDTAMYLCATSTRGQETQYFGPGTRLLVL.

The V gene is TRBV6-1, the J gene TRBJ2-7, with a weak D call TRBD2 (6 bases). Trimming pared 3 bases from V and 3 bases from J, leaving 15 bases between. This CDR3 is 15 amino acids long. Germline CDR1 and CDR2: MNHNS and SASEGT. The CDR3 nucleotides read TGTGCCAGCAGTGATGGAGGGACGAATGACTACGAGCAGTACTTC. Encoded protein: CASSDGGTNDYEQYF.

The chain joins TRBV7-6 to TRBJ2-1, with TRBD2 matching 11 bases. The germline V gene has CDR1 SGHVS and CDR2 FNYEAQ. This CDR3 comprises 17 residues. The V gene end was trimmed by 2 bases and the J gene end by 0 bases; junction bases not matched to a gene: 3. The CDR3 loop is CASSLLAGGTSYNEQFF. As DNA, the CDR3 is TGTGCCAGCAGCTTACTAGCGGGAGGTACCTCCTACAATGAGCAGTTCTTC.

This clone appeared a few times. The gene calls are TRBV4-2 and TRBJ2-7, with 8 bases identical to TRBD2. The germline gives CDR1 LGHNA, CDR2 YNFKEQ. The length of the CDR3 is 16 residues. Trimming took 1 base from V and 7 from J; bases not matched to a gene: 12. CDR3 DNA: TGTGCCAGCAGCCAAGCGGGGGGGGACTCGGTGGGGGAGCAGTACTTC. It codes for CASSQAGGDSVGEQYF.

This clone was found once. The rearrangement uses TRBV11-2 and TRBJ2-2; D call uncertain. The germline V gene encodes CDR1 SGHAT and CDR2 FQNNGV. This CDR3 contains 15 residues. V was cut by 3 bases and J by 2 bases, with 10 bases left in between. This CDR3 is CASSFIRFNTGELFF. The CDR3 DNA follows: TGTGCCAGCAGCTTTATCAGATTTAACACCGGGGAGCTGTTTTTT. Filled out from reference TRBV11-2 and TRBJ2-2, the complete variable domain reads EAGVAQSPRYKIIEKRQSVAFWCNPISGHATLYWYQQILGQGPKLLIQFQNNGVVDDSQLPKDRFSAERLKGVDSTLKIQPAKLEDSAVYLCASSFIRFNTGELFFGEGSRLTVL.

Points on this clone: One end of the junction does not line up with germline, which may come from a read error. The rearrangement joins TRBV19 to TRBJ2-6; maybe TRBD1 (5 bases). CDR3 length equals 17 residues. Germline V lookup: CDR1 LNHDA, CDR2 SQIVND (reference sequence). Here the CDR3 reads CASSTDIKSSAANVLTF. In DNA form, the CDR3 reads TGTGCCAGTAGTACGGACATCAAATCCTCTGCGGCCAACGTCCTGACTTTC.

The chain recombines TRBV5-1 with TRBJ2-5; 14 bases are a match to TRBD2. The assigned J gene may be wrong: the sequence end matches TRBJ2-7 better. CDR3 length equals 14 residues. CDR1 and CDR2 from the germline V gene are SGHRS and YFSETQ. The CDR3 DNA reads TGCGCCAGCAGGGGACTAGCGGGAGAAAGCGAGCAGTACTTC. It codes for CASRGLAGESEQYF.

The rearrangement joins TRBV6-5 to TRBJ1-3, with D hard to call. The V end was cut by 2 bases, the J end by 4 bases, with 9 bases between. The length of the CDR3 is 14 residues. In germline, CDR1 is MNHEY, CDR2 SVGAGI. CDR3 amino acids: CASSYGRRGNTIYF. The DNA for the CDR3 is TGTGCCAGCAGTTACGGCAGGAGGGGAAACACCATATATTTT.

The V gene is TRBV19, the J gene TRBJ2-7; 7 nucleotides line up with TRBD1. CDR1 and CDR2 (germline): LNHDA, SQIVND (reference sequence). The CDR3 runs to 14 residues. The J segment lost 2 bases and the V segment lost 5 bases, leaving 6 bases of the junction unmatched. CDR3 loop: CASSLQGRTYEQYF. DNA of the CDR3: TGTGCCAGTAGTCTACAGGGGCGCACCTACGAGCAGTACTTC.

This clone was seen once. This chain uses TRBV27 with TRBJ2-7; D perhaps matches TRBD1 (5 bases). Germline CDR1 is MNHEY and CDR2 is SMNVEV (reference sequence). V was cut by 5 bases and J by 1 base, with 12 bases left in between. CDR3 length equals 14 residues. CDR3 DNA sequence: TGTGCCAGCAGTCCCCTCGACAGTTCCTACGAGCAGTACTTC. Protein product: CASSPLDSSYEQYF.

This chain uses TRBV4-1 with TRBJ1-2; tentatively, D is TRBD1 (6 bases). The germline V gene encodes CDR1 MGHRA and CDR2 YSYEKL. V was trimmed by 3 bases and J by 14 bases, leaving 13 bases between them. This CDR3 region has 11 residues. The CDR3 sequence is CASSHQNRVTF. The CDR3 DNA is TGCGCCAGCAGCCATCAGAACAGGGTTACCTTC.

V usage is TRBV18 and J usage is TRBJ2-1; 11 bases align to TRBD2. V lost 0 bases, J lost 0 bases, and 7 bases stayed unmatched. Germline CDR1 and CDR2: KGHSH and LQKENI. The CDR3 spans 19 residues. Here the CDR3 DNA reads TGTGCCAGCTCACCACCGATGGCTAGCGGGAGGAGCTCCTACAATGAGCAGTTCTTC. It translates to CASSPPMASGRSSYNEQFF.

Concerning this clone: Other nucleotide sequences from this sample produce the same CDR3. The CDR3 region is CAISRGRDYEQYF. For the CDR3, the DNA is TGTGCCATCAGCAGGGGACGCGACTACGAGCAGTACTTC. V gene TRBV10-3 combines with J gene TRBJ2-7, with a tentative D call TRBD1 (6 bases). CDR1 and CDR2 (germline): ENHRY, SYGVKD. There are 13 residues in the CDR3. Trimming removed 6 bases from V and 3 bases from J, with 12 bases in between.

The rearrangement joins TRBV18 to TRBJ1-1; no definite D call. V lost 2 bases, J lost 4 bases, and 17 bases lay in between. Germline CDR1 KGHSH, CDR2 LQKENI. The CDR3 extends over 16 amino acids. The CDR3 loop reads CASSPGRTTFGTEAFF. For the CDR3, the DNA is TGTGCCAGCTCACCAGGGAGAACTACCTTCGGCACTGAAGCTTTCTTT.

The rearrangement uses TRBV6-5 and TRBJ2-7, with D possibly being TRBD2 (5 bases). CDR3 length: 13 residues. V lost 6 bases and J lost 3, with 12 bases in between. The germline V gene has CDR1 MNHEY and CDR2 SVGAGI. This chain's CDR3 is CASSPQAGYEQYF. DNA for the CDR3: TGTGCCAGCAGCCCCCAGGCGGGCTACGAGCAGTACTTC.

V is TRBV15 and J is TRBJ2-2; maybe TRBD1 (6 bases). In germline, CDR1 is LNHNV, CDR2 YYDKDF (reference sequence). The V end lost 1 base, the J end lost 7 bases, and 13 bases lay between the germline ends. The CDR3 has 15 amino acids. The CDR3 here is CATSRGNRVDGELFF. As DNA, the CDR3 is TGTGCCACCAGCAGAGGAAACAGGGTGGACGGGGAGCTGTTTTTT.

The chain links TRBV19 to TRBJ1-5; possible D gene TRBD1, 6 bases. In germline, CDR1 is LNHDA, CDR2 SQIVND (reference sequence). This CDR3 has 18 amino acids. V was clipped by 2 bases and J by 0 bases, with 17 bases between them. This chain's CDR3 is CASSILAPTRGSNQPQHF. The CDR3 nucleotides are TGTGCCAGTAGTATACTGGCCCCTACCAGGGGTAGCAATCAGCCCCAGCATTTT.

This clone was counted between two and nine times. V is TRBV7-6 and J is TRBJ2-7, with TRBD2 matching over 9 bases. J gave up 1 base and V 6 bases, and 7 bases lay outside the gene matches. Germline CDR1 is SGHVS and CDR2 is FNYEAQ. The CDR3 runs 15 residues. The CDR3 here is CASRLTSGGSYEQYF. In DNA, the CDR3 is TGTGCCAGCAGACTGACTAGCGGAGGGTCCTACGAGCAGTACTTC.

The chain uses TRBV19 and TRBJ1-2; 7 bases are a match to TRBD1. V was clipped by 8 bases and J by 2 bases; unmatched bases: 11. This CDR3 contains 15 residues. CDR1 LNHDA and CDR2 SQIVND come from the germline V gene (reference sequence). DNA for the CDR3: TGTGCCAGTTCCCCCGGGACAGCCATAAACTATGGCTACACCTTC. Protein sequence: CASSPGTAINYGYTF.

The chain joins TRBV5-4 to TRBJ2-7; 13 bases line up with TRBD2. V trimming: 2 bases; J trimming: 5 bases; junction bases outside the gene matches: 4. Looked up from germline, CDR1 is SGHNT and CDR2 is YYREEE (reference sequence). The CDR3 is 15 amino acids. CDR3 coding DNA: TGTGCCAGCAGCTTTCCGACTAGCGGGAGGAACGAGCAGTACTTC. Amino acid sequence: CASSFPTSGRNEQYF.

This clone was seen only once. CDR3 nucleotide sequence: TGTGCCAGCAGCCCCCCTCGTTTAAACTATGGCTACACCTTC. Amino acids: CASSPPRLNYGYTF. This chain uses TRBV7-9 with TRBJ1-2; D remains ambiguous. V was pared by 5 bases and J by 2 bases, with 12 bases between. The germline V gene encodes CDR1 SEHNR and CDR2 FQNEAQ (reference sequence). The CDR3 is 14 amino acids. The variable domain in full, with the rest retrieved from reference TRBV7-9 and TRBJ1-2, is DTGVSQNPRHKITKRGQNVTFRCDPISEHNRLYWYRQTLGQGPEFLTYFQNEAQLEKSRLLSDRFSAERPKGSFSTLEIQRTEQGDSAMYLCASSPPRLNYGYTFGSGTRLTVV.

V usage is TRBV2 and J usage is TRBJ2-7, with no clear D. Germline values: CDR1 SNHLY, CDR2 FYNNEI. Trimming pared 6 bases from V and 7 bases from J, leaving 10 bases between. This CDR3 has 11 residues. The CDR3 DNA reads TGTGCCAGCAGAGGAGTGAGTGAGCAGTACTTC. Its translation is CASRGVSEQYF.

J is TRBJ2-3 and V is TRBV5-4; 8 nucleotides align to TRBD2. J was trimmed by 4 bases and V by 4 bases; bases with no gene match: 5. Germline CDR1 is SGHNT and CDR2 is YYREEE (reference sequence). CDR3 size: 14 residues. DNA for the CDR3: TGTGCCAGCAGCCCCTCGGGGGGGGCAGATACGCAGTATTTT. Protein: CASSPSGGADTQYF.

The chain links TRBV18 to TRBJ1-2, with D possibly TRBD1 on 5 matching bases. The CDR3 has 14 residues. Germline CDR1 KGHSH, CDR2 LQKENI. V was shortened by 2 bases and J by 4 bases, with 11 bases between the two germline ends. The CDR3 DNA sequence: TGTGCCAGCTCACCAAACGACGGGGGCTATGGCTACACCTTC. Amino acid sequence: CASSPNDGGYGYTF.

The chain carries TRBV18 and TRBJ2-1, with 13 bases identical to TRBD2. This CDR3 contains 16 residues. Germline values: CDR1 KGHSH, CDR2 LQKENI. Unmatched junction bases numbered 3, after V lost 0 bases and J lost 7 bases. As DNA, the CDR3 is TGTGCCAGCTCACCACCACTAGCGGGAGGGCTTAATGAGCAGTTCTTC. Translation: CASSPPLAGGLNEQFF.

This clone came up once. The V gene is TRBV9, the J gene TRBJ1-6, with D hard to call. There are 15 residues in the CDR3. From germline, CDR1 is SGDLS and CDR2 YYNGEE. Between the trimmed V and J ends, which lost 3 bases and 9 bases, there was a span of 16 bases. The CDR3 is CASSAPAGGISPLHF. DNA of the CDR3: TGTGCCAGCAGCGCCCCCGCAGGAGGAATTTCACCCCTCCACTTT.

The chain carries TRBV15 and TRBJ2-1, with 8 nucleotides matching TRBD2. V was clipped by 1 base and J by 3 bases; unmatched bases: 26. The CDR3 has 23 residues. Per germline, CDR1 LNHNV and CDR2 YYDKDF (reference sequence). The CDR3 protein is CATSRALVPQRLSASGLYNEQFF. CDR3 DNA: TGTGCCACCAGCAGAGCCTTAGTCCCGCAGCGATTGTCGGCTAGCGGGCTCTACAATGAGCAGTTCTTC.